What follows describes a single T cell receptor (beta chain). Its target is unknown. This sample was included in a study of OX40 agonist ivuxolimab in advanced cancers. General observations from the study: Relative to CD4+, CD8+ T cells held more expanded clones on average.

Produced via immunoSEQ multiplex PCR; TCRdb's table is partial and in-frame only. The sample lists roughly 23,000 clones, about four fifths seen once, with roughly 30% in the top ten. The sample in question was CD4+ or CD8+ T cells sorted from blood, obtained in a trial of the OX40 agonist ivuxolimab. This clonotype was obtained from an adult with an advanced solid tumor such as melanoma, head and neck, liver or kidney cancer.

The CDR3 spells CASSVEGSLETQYF. The CDR3 nucleotides are TGTGCCAGCAGCGTAGAGGGCAGTTTAGAGACCCAGTACTTC. The genes are TRBV9 and TRBJ2-5; D unresolved. Germline lookup yields CDR1 SGDLS and CDR2 YYNGEE. Trimming removed 0 bases at V and 4 bases at J, with 10 bases between. This CDR3 contains 14 residues.